One sample yielded the 5 T cell receptor beta chains listed below, sequenced in a study of shared clonotypes between healthy human individuals. Some clones are missing from TCRdb's copy, which holds only in-frame ones; the method was immunoSEQ multiplex PCR. The sample records a few million clones, around 93% being singletons. Sequencing was carried out using naive CD4+ T cells from PBMCs. Subset specified: CD45RA+ positively selected. The receptors derive from a man aged 18 to 35 in good health. Some clones in this sample may be carry-over from other donors' samples.

The V and J genes are TRBV5-8 and TRBJ2-2; 7 positions agree with TRBD1. Germline lookup yields CDR1 SGHTS and CDR2 YDEGEE. The CDR3 spans 15 residues. V shed 5 bases, J shed 1 base, and the junction held 5 bases outside the gene matches. Here the CDR3 reads CASSMGQLNTGELFF. The CDR3 DNA reads TGTGCCAGCAGTATGGGACAGCTGAACACCGGGGAGCTGTTTTTT.

The V call is TRBV25-1, the J call TRBJ2-5; D call uncertain. Trimming removed 3 bases from V and 0 bases from J, with 11 bases in between. Germline assignment: CDR1 MGHDK and CDR2 SYGVNS. This CDR3 region has 15 residues. CDR3 sequence reads: CASSDTTWYQETQYF. The CDR3, as DNA: TGTGCCAGCAGTGACACGACCTGGTACCAAGAGACCCAGTACTTC.

The V and J genes are TRBV30 and TRBJ2-2; TRBD2 agrees at 8 bases. Germline CDR1 reads GTSNPN; CDR2 reads SVGIG (reference sequence). The junction had 10 bases not matched to a gene; V was cut back by 1 base and J by 6 bases. This CDR3 has 16 amino acids. The CDR3 region is CAWSAWAAGGSGELFF. CDR3 sequence (DNA): TGTGCCTGGAGTGCCTGGGCGGCGGGGGGATCCGGGGAGCTGTTTTTT.

The chain links TRBV28 to TRBJ2-7; D may be TRBD2 (6 bases). Trimming removed 6 bases at V and 0 bases at J, with 12 bases between. The CDR3 contains 14 residues. Germline V gene sequence: CDR1 MDHEN, CDR2 SYDVKM. CDR3 nucleotide sequence: TGTGCCAGCAGCCCCCTCGGGGGCTCCTACGAGCAGTACTTC. Protein sequence: CASSPLGGSYEQYF.

The chain carries TRBV7-3 and TRBJ2-3; D is possibly TRBD1 (7 bases). This CDR3 spans 14 amino acids. V was clipped by 2 bases and J by 5 bases, with 11 bases between them. CDR1 and CDR2 (germline): SGHTA, FQGTGA. The CDR3 here is CASSLRQGGDTQYF. CDR3 in DNA: TGTGCCAGCAGCTTACGACAGGGAGGAGATACGCAGTATTTT.